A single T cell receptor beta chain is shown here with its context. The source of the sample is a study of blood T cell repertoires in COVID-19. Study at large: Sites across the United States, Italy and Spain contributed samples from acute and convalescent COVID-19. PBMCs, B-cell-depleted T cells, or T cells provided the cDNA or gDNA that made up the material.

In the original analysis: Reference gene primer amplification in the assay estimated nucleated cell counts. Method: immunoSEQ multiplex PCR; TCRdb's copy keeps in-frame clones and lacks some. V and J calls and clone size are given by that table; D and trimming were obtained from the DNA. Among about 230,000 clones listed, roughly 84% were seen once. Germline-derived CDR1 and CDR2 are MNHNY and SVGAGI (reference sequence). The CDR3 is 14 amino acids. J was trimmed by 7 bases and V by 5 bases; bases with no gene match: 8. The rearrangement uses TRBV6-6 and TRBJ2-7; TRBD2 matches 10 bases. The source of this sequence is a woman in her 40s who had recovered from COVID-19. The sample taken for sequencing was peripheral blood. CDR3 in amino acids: CASSRGTSVAEQYF. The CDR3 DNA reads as TGTGCCAGCAGTCGCGGGACTAGCGTGGCAGAGCAGTACTTC.